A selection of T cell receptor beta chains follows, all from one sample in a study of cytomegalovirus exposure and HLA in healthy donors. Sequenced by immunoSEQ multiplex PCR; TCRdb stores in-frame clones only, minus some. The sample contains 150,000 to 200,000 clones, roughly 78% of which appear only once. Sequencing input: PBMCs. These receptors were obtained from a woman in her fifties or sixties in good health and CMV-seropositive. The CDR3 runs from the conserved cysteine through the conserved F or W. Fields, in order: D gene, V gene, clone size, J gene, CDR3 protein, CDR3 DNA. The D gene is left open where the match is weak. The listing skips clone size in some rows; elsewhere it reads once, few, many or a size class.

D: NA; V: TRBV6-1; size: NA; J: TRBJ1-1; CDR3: CASRPGGLNTEAFF; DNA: TGTGCCAGCAGGCCGGGGGGCTTGAACACTGAAGCTTTCTTT
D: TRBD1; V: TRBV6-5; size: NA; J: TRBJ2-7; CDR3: CASKRSGQGVYEQYF; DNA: TGTGCCAGCAAAAGGTCTGGACAGGGGGTCTACGAGCAGTACTTC
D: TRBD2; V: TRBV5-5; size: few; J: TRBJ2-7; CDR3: CASSSGGTGPYEQYF; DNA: TGTGCCAGCAGCTCCGGGGGGACTGGGCCCTACGAGCAGTACTTC
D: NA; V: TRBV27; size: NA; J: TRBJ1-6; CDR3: CASRTGDYNSPLHF; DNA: TGTGCCAGCAGGACAGGAGACTATAATTCACCCCTCCACTTT
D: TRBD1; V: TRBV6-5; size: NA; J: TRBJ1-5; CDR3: CASRPGTATHQPQHF; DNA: TGTGCCAGCAGACCGGGGACAGCGACCCATCAGCCCCAGCATTTT
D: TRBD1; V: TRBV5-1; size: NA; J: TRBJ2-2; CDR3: CASGTRGQAGELFF; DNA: TGCGCCAGCGGTACCAGGGGGCAGGCCGGGGAGCTGTTTTTT
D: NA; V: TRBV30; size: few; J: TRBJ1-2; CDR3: CAWNRGGLYRGYTF; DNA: TGTGCCTGGAATAGGGGGGGACTGTACCGGGGCTACACCTTC
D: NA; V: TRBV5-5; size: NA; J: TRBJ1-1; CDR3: CASSQYDKYGAFF; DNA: TGTGCCAGCAGCCAATATGACAAATATGGAGCTTTCTTT
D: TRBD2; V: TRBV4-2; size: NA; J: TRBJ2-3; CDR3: CASSRRVAGIADTQYF; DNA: TGTGCCAGCAGCCGCCGGGTAGCGGGGATTGCAGATACGCAGTATTTT
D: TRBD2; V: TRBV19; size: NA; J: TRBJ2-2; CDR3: CASSSPPSGGAEGTGELFF; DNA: TGTGCCAGTAGTAGCCCCCCAAGCGGGGGGGCCGAGGGCACCGGGGAGCTGTTTTTT
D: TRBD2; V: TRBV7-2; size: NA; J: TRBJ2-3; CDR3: CASSSSGGIDTQYF; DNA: TGTGCCAGCAGCTCTAGCGGGGGGATTGATACGCAGTATTTT
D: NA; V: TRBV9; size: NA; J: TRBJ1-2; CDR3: CASSHRSSYDYTF; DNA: TGTGCCAGCAGTCACAGGTCCTCCTATGACTACACCTTC
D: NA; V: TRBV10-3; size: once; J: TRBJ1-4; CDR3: CAIQADLANEKLFF; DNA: TGTGCCATCCAAGCCGACTTAGCTAATGAAAAACTGTTTTTT
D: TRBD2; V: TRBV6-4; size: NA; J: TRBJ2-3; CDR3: CASSSRLAGDRGTQYF; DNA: TGTGCCAGCAGTTCTCGACTAGCGGGAGATAGAGGTACGCAGTATTTT
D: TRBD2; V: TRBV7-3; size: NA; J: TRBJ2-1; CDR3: CASSLIPTSVYNEQFF; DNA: TGTGCCAGCAGCTTAATCCCTACTAGCGTCTACAATGAGCAGTTCTTC
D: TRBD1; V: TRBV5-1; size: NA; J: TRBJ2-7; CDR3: CASSNPPGQGGYEQYF; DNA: TGCGCCAGCAGCAACCCACCGGGACAGGGGGGATACGAGCAGTACTTC
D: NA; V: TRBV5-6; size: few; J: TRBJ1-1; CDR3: CASSLRQDTEAFF; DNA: TGTGCCAGCAGCTTGCGACAGGACACTGAAGCTTTCTTT
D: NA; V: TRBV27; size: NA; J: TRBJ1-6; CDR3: CASTVGRGSPLHF; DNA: TGTGCCAGCACCGTGGGGCGAGGATCACCCCTCCACTTT
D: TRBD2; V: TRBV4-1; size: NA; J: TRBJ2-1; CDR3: CASSHFSGEGNEQFF; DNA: TGCGCCAGCAGCCATTTTAGCGGGGAAGGCAATGAGCAGTTCTTC
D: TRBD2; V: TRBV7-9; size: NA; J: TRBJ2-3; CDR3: CASSPPGSGGVADTQYF; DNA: TGTGCCAGCAGCCCCCCGGGGAGCGGGGGGGTTGCAGATACGCAGTATTTT
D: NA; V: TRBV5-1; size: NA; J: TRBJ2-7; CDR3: CASSLDGRVVDEQYF; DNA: TGCGCCAGCAGCTTGGACGGCAGGGTGGTCGACGAGCAGTACTTC
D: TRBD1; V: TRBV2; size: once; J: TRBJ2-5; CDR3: CASRGTGGETQYF; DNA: TGTGCCAGCAGGGGGACAGGGGGAGAGACCCAGTACTTC
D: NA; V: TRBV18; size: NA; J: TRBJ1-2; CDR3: CASSPRPVYGYTF; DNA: TGTGCCAGCTCACCACGGCCAGTCTATGGCTACACCTTC
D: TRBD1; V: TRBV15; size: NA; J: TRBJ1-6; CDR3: CATSRTTGGGGSPLHF; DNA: TGTGCCACCAGCAGGACCACAGGGGGCGGCGGTTCACCCCTCCACTTT
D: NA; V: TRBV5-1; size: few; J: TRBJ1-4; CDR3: CASSLASGREKLFF; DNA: TGCGCCAGCAGCTTGGCCTCAGGGCGGGAAAAACTGTTTTTT
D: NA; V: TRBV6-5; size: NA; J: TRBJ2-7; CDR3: CASSEDGSSYEQYF; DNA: TGTGCCAGCAGTGAGGACGGGAGCTCCTACGAGCAGTACTTC
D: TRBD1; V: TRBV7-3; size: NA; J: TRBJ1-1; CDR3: CASSLQGADTEAFF; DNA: TGTGCCAGCAGCTTACAGGGGGCAGATACTGAAGCTTTCTTT
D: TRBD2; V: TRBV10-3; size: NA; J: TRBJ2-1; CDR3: CAIRSTSGGVNEQFF; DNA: TGTGCCATCAGGTCCACTAGCGGGGGGGTCAATGAGCAGTTCTTC
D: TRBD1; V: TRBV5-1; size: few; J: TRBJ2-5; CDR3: CASSLFPRGLQETQYF; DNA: TGCGCCAGCAGCTTGTTTCCCAGGGGGCTTCAAGAGACCCAGTACTTC
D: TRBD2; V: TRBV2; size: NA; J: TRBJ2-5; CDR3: CASRRTSGGGTQYF; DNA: TGTGCCAGCAGGAGGACTAGCGGGGGGGGGACCCAGTACTTC
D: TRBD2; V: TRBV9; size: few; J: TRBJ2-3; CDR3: CASSSGRTRSTDTQYF; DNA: TGTGCCAGCAGCTCAGGTCGGACTAGAAGCACAGATACGCAGTATTTT
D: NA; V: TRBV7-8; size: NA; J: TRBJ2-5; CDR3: CASERFGETQYF; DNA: TGTGCCAGCGAGAGGTTCGGGGAGACCCAGTACTTC
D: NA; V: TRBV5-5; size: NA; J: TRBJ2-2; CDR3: CASSLGPDKNTGELFF; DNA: TGTGCCAGCAGCTTAGGCCCGGACAAGAACACCGGGGAGCTGTTTTTT
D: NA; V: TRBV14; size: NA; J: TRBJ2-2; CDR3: CASSGLNTGELFF; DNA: TGTGCCAGCAGCGGACTAAACACCGGGGAGCTGTTTTTT
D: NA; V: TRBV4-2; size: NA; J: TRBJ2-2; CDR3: CASSQSRNTGELFF; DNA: TGTGCCAGCAGCCAATCCAGAAACACCGGGGAGCTGTTTTTT
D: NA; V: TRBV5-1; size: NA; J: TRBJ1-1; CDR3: CASSSLTGNTEAFF; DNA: TGCGCCAGCAGCTCGTTGACAGGGAACACTGAAGCTTTCTTT
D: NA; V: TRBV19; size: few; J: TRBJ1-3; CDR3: CASIGGMDGNTIYF; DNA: TGTGCCAGTATAGGAGGAATGGACGGAAACACCATATATTTT
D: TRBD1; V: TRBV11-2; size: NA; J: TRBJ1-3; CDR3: CASATGIGNTIYF; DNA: TGTGCCAGCGCGACAGGGATTGGAAACACCATATATTTT
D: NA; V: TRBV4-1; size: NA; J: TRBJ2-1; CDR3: CASSQDQGLISYNEQFF; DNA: TGCGCCAGCAGCCAAGATCAGGGACTCATTTCCTACAATGAGCAGTTCTTC
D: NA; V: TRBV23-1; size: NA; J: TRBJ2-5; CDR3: CASSQPAGAQETQYF; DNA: TGCGCCAGCAGTCAACCGGCGGGGGCTCAAGAGACCCAGTACTTC
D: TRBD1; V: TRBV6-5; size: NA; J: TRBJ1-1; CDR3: CASRGQGVNAEAFF; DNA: TGTGCCAGCAGGGGACAGGGAGTCAATGCTGAAGCTTTCTTT
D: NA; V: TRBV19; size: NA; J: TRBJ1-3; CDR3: CASSLQPQSGNTIYF; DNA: TGTGCCAGTAGTCTACAGCCACAATCTGGAAACACCATATATTTT
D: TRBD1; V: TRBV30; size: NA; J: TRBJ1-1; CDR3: CAWSRGPNTEAFF; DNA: TGTGCCTGGTCCAGGGGGCCGAACACTGAAGCTTTCTTT
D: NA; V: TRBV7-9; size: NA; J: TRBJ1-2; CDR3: CASSLTGIPGRYGYTF; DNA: TGCGCCAGCAGCTTGACAGGTATCCCCGGACGCTATGGCTACACCTTC
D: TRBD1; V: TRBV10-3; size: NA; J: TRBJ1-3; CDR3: CAISVGGSGNTIYF; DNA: TGTGCCATCAGCGTAGGGGGCTCCGGAAACACCATATATTTT
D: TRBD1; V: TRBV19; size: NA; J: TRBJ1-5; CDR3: CASSIGTGGQPQHF; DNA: TGTGCCAGTAGTATAGGGACAGGGGGTCAGCCCCAGCATTTT
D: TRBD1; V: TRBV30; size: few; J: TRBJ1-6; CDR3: CACAGTGVNSPLHF; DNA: TGTGCCTGCGCCGGGACAGGGGTCAATTCACCCCTCCACTTT
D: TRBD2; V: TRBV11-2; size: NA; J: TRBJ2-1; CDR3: CASSLRRRLAGIYNEQFF; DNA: TGTGCCAGCAGCCTCCGTCGACGGCTAGCGGGGATTTATAATGAGCAGTTCTTC